Sequencing of this T cell receptor (beta chain) was carried out in a study of blood T cells in healthy people across ages. Donors gave around 9.8 milliliters of peripheral blood apiece. The authors extracted at least 5.5 micrograms of total RNA per sample. Study conclusions and caveats: Donor CMV infection status was unknown, possibly confounding age-related changes in expanded clonotypes. More naive CD4+ cells and higher diversity were found in long-lived than in aged donors.

On this clonotype itself: Its specificity is unknown.

V shed 2 bases, J shed 11 bases, and the junction held 16 bases outside the gene matches. The CDR3 consists of 16 residues. The second PCR ran about 7 to 12 cycles with a sample-barcoded 5' primer and J-beta primers. MiXCR, run by TCRdb on the 5' RACE reads, gives a single entry per CDR3 protein. The sample has roughly 1.4 million distinct CDR3 sequences; around 59% are singletons. Specimen: blood. The TCR comes from a man aged 18 to 30 in good health. The genes are TRBV12-3 or TRBV12-4 and TRBJ2-5; 8 bases map to TRBD2. The CDR3 protein is CASSLSREGPRDEQYF. CDR3 coding DNA: TGTGCCAGCAGTTTATCCCGGGAGGGCCCCAGGGATGAGCAGTACTTC.